The 20 T cell receptor beta chains listed next were all sequenced from one sample in a study of T cells in localized non-small cell lung cancer. The method was immunoSEQ multiplex PCR; TCRdb's version includes in-frame clones alone and lacks a portion of them. Of roughly 40,000 clones in the sample, approximately 89% were seen once. This sample comprised peripheral blood, obtained before any cancer treatment. The source of these receptors is a woman between 40 and 69 years old with stage I lung adenocarcinoma.

The chain combines TRBV5-1 with TRBJ2-5; D is undetermined. Germline V lookup: CDR1 SGHRS, CDR2 YFSETQ. Trimming pared 4 bases from V and 2 bases from J, leaving 12 bases between. The CDR3 is 14 residues long. The CDR3 loop reads CASSPDLSQETQYF. CDR3 nucleotide sequence: TGCGCCAGCAGCCCGGACCTTTCTCAAGAGACCCAGTACTTC.

V and J are TRBV28 and TRBJ1-1; maybe TRBD1 (6 bases). CDR3 length: 14 amino acids. The V end was cut by 5 bases, the J end by 2 bases, with 12 bases between. Germline V CDR1 and CDR2: MDHEN, SYDVKM. DNA for the CDR3: TGTGCCAGCAGTCCCCAGGACAGAAACACTGAAGCTTTCTTT. It specifies CASSPQDRNTEAFF.

The rearrangement links TRBV4-2 to TRBJ2-7; TRBD2 is a possible D gene (6 bases). The germline V and J ends were trimmed by 2 bases and 3 bases, with 14 bases remaining between them. The length of the CDR3 is 15 residues. Germline V CDR1 and CDR2: LGHNA, YNFKEQ. The CDR3 DNA sequence: TGTGCCAGCAGCCAACAAAGCGGCGGGGACTACGAGCAGTACTTC. Its protein is CASSQQSGGDYEQYF.

This chain links TRBV9 with TRBJ2-3; 7 bases agree with TRBD1. Germline V gene lookup returns CDR1 SGDLS and CDR2 YYNGEE. V lost 4 bases, J lost 4 bases, and 6 bases stayed unmatched. The CDR3 spans 14 residues. CDR3 region: CASSSRTGPDTQYF. The CDR3 nucleotides read TGTGCCAGCAGCTCAAGGACAGGCCCAGATACGCAGTATTTT.

The V call is TRBV29-1, the J call TRBJ1-4, with no clear D. The length of the CDR3 is 10 residues. V lost 4 bases to trimming and J lost 6 bases, with 3 bases between them. The germline CDR1 and CDR2 sequences are SQVTM and ANQGSEA. The CDR3 sequence: CSVGDEKLFF. In DNA form, the CDR3 reads TGCAGCGTTGGGGATGAAAAACTGTTTTTT.

The chain couples TRBV6-4 to TRBJ2-3; 8 nucleotides match TRBD1. The V gene end was trimmed by 5 bases and the J gene end by 1 base; junction bases not matched to a gene: 17. Germline values: CDR1 MRHNA, CDR2 SNTAGT. The CDR3 length is 19 residues. As DNA, the CDR3 is TGTGCCAGCAGTAGACAGGGGCAATTTTCCTCGACTGGCACAGATACGCAGTATTTT. This codes for CASSRQGQFSSTGTDTQYF.

CDR3 DNA: TGTGCCATCAGTCCGCGGTTACAGGGGATCGCTGAAGCTTTCTTT. Amino acid sequence: CAISPRLQGIAEAFF. The chain links TRBV10-3 to TRBJ1-1; 7 nucleotides line up with TRBD1. Germline assignment: CDR1 ENHRY and CDR2 SYGVKD. CDR3 size: 15 residues. J gave up 6 bases and V 5 bases, and 12 bases lay outside the gene matches.

V gene TRBV28 combines with J gene TRBJ2-5; D is undetermined. The CDR3 totals 11 residues. In germline, CDR1 is MDHEN, CDR2 SYDVKM. Trimming removed 7 bases at V and 5 bases at J, with 8 bases between. Here the CDR3 reads CASTEVETQYF. The CDR3 bases are TGTGCCAGCACTGAGGTGGAGACCCAGTACTTC.

This chain uses TRBV19 with TRBJ2-2; D is perhaps TRBD2 (6 bases). The CDR3 length is 14 residues. Trimming removed 5 bases from V and 1 base from J, with 8 bases in between. The germline CDR1 and CDR2 sequences are LNHDA and SQIVND (reference sequence). The CDR3 sequence: CASSVGLNTGELFF. CDR3 sequence (DNA): TGTGCCAGTAGTGTGGGACTGAACACCGGGGAGCTGTTTTTT. Complete variable domain (other parts from reference TRBV19 and TRBJ2-2): DGGITQSPKYLFRKEGQNVTLSCEQNLNHDAMYWYRQDPGQGLRLIYYSQIVNDFQKGDIAEGYSVSREKKESFPLTVTSAQKNPTAFYLCASSVGLNTGELFFGEGSRLTVL.

The chain has TRBV18 and TRBJ2-7; 8 bases match TRBD1. The CDR3 is 19 amino acids. Germline values: CDR1 KGHSH, CDR2 LQKENI. Trimming at V came to 7 bases and at J to 3 bases, leaving 23 bases not matched to a gene. For the CDR3, the DNA is TGTGCCAGCTTTCCTCGGCTGGCTGGGACAGGCTTCCGGGGCTACGAGCAGTACTTC. It is translated as CASFPRLAGTGFRGYEQYF. Using reference TRBV18 and TRBJ2-7 for the parts outside the CDR3, the full variable domain is NAGVMQNPRHLVRRRGQEARLRCSPMKGHSHVYWYRQLPEEGLKFMVYLQKENIIDESGMPKERFSAEFPKEGPSILRIQQVVRGDSAAYFCASFPRLAGTGFRGYEQYFGPGTRLTVT.

The chain recombines TRBV2 with TRBJ2-6; D assignment may be TRBD1 or TRBD2 (5 bases each). The CDR3 totals 18 residues. Germline values: CDR1 SNHLY, CDR2 FYNNEI. Trimming stripped 0 bases from V and 0 bases from J, with 12 bases between. CDR3: CASSEARGPYSGANVLTF. The DNA of the CDR3 is TGTGCCAGCAGTGAAGCTCGGGGACCCTACTCTGGGGCCAACGTCCTGACTTTC. The entire variable domain, with the rest obtained from reference TRBV2 and TRBJ2-6, is as follows: EPEVTQTPSHQVTQMGQEVILRCVPISNHLYFYWYRQILGQKVEFLVSFYNNEISEKSEIFDDQFSVERPDGSNFTLKIRSTKLEDSAMYFCASSEARGPYSGANVLTFGAGSRLTVL.

The V gene is TRBV29-1, the J gene TRBJ2-1; maybe TRBD2 (5 bases). V lost 4 bases, J lost 2 bases, and 9 bases lay in between. The CDR3 is 13 residues long. Germline lookup yields CDR1 SQVTM and CDR2 ANQGSEA. In DNA form, the CDR3 reads TGCAGCGTTGGGACTGGGACCTACAATGAGCAGTTCTTC. It translates to CSVGTGTYNEQFF.

The CDR3 DNA reads as TGTGCCAGCAGCCCCTCACGAGGAGAAGCTTTCTCCTACAATGAGCAGTTCTTC. Protein product: CASSPSRGEAFSYNEQFF. The chain is built from TRBV7-9 and TRBJ2-1; D gene uncertain. The germline V and J ends were trimmed by 5 bases and 0 bases, with 20 bases remaining between them. The CDR3 length is 18 residues. Germline V gives CDR1 SEHNR, CDR2 FQNEAQ (reference sequence).

This clone was observed a single time. The chain is built from TRBV7-2 and TRBJ1-1; D may be TRBD1 (5 bases). The CDR3 is 13 residues long. Trimming took off 4 bases at V and 8 bases at J, with 14 bases between the two ends. CDR1 is SGHTA, CDR2 FQGNSA, per germline. For the CDR3, the DNA is TGTGCCAGCAGCTCCACCTGGGACCGCGAAGCTTTCTTT. Residues: CASSSTWDREAFF.

DNA of the CDR3: TGCGCCAGCAGCTTGATCTCGACAGGGACGGAGACCCAGTACTTC. Translating gives CASSLISTGTETQYF. This chain joins TRBV5-1 and TRBJ2-5; 7 positions match TRBD1. The CDR3 runs to 15 residues. Germline lookup yields CDR1 SGHRS and CDR2 YFSETQ. V trimming: 1 base; J trimming: 5 bases; junction bases outside the gene matches: 8.

The gene calls are TRBV4-2 and TRBJ2-6; the match to TRBD1 covers 8 bases. V trimming: 0 bases; J trimming: 3 bases; junction bases outside the gene matches: 1. Germline loops: CDR1 LGHNA, CDR2 YNFKEQ. CDR3 size: 16 residues. The DNA of the CDR3 is TGTGCCAGCAGCCAAGAGACAGGGGATGGGGCCAACGTCCTGACTTTC. This gives the protein CASSQETGDGANVLTF.

This CDR3 reads CASSSSGEGIHEQYF. The CDR3 DNA is TGTGCCAGCAGCTCCTCGGGGGAGGGGATCCACGAGCAGTACTTC. The chain has TRBV7-2 and TRBJ2-7; TRBD2 matches at 7 bases. Germline loops: CDR1 SGHTA, CDR2 FQGNSA. The CDR3 consists of 15 residues. Trimming removed 4 bases from V and 5 bases from J; junction bases left unmatched: 11.

This chain uses TRBV7-2 with TRBJ2-6; D may be TRBD2 (6 bases). The CDR3 has 15 residues. CDR1 SGHTA and CDR2 FQGNSA come from the germline V gene. The V gene lost 3 bases and the J gene lost 4 bases, with 10 bases spanning the gap. This chain's CDR3 is CASSFWRAGANVLTF. For the CDR3, the DNA is TGTGCCAGCAGCTTTTGGAGGGCCGGGGCCAACGTCCTGACTTTC.

CDR3 region: CASSLVGDNEKLFF. The CDR3 DNA reads as TGTGCCAGCAGCTTAGTAGGGGATAATGAAAAACTGTTTTTT. J is TRBJ1-4 and V is TRBV7-9; D possibly corresponds to TRBD1 (5 bases). The CDR3 totals 14 residues. V dropped 1 base and J dropped 4 bases, with 7 bases sitting between them. Germline CDR1 and CDR2: SEHNR and FQNEAQ (reference sequence).

V and J are TRBV7-2 and TRBJ2-1; 7 nucleotides line up with TRBD2. The CDR3 is 15 amino acids. Germline V CDR1 and CDR2: SGHTA, FQGNSA. J was trimmed by 5 bases and V by 6 bases; bases with no gene match: 10. The DNA of the CDR3 is TGTGCCAGCAGACCTCTGGGAGGGAGGCACAATGAGCAGTTCTTC. Translation: CASRPLGGRHNEQFF.